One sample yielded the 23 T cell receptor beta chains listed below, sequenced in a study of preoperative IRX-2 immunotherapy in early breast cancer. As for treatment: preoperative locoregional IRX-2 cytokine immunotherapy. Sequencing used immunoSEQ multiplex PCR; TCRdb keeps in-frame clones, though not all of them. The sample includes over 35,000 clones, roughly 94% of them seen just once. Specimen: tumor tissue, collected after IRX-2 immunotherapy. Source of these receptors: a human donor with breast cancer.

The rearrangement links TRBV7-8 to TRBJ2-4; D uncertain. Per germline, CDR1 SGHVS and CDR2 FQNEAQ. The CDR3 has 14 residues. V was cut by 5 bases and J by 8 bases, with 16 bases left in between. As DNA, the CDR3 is TGTGCCAGCAGCCACCTCTTGCCAGCAGACATTCAGTACTTC. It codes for CASSHLLPADIQYF.

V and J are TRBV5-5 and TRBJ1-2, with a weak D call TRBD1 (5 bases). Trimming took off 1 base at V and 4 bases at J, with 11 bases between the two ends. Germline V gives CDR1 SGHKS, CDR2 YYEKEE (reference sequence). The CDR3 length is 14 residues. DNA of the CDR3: TGTGCCAGCAGCTTGACAGTTGGGGCCTATGGCTACACCTTC. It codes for CASSLTVGAYGYTF.

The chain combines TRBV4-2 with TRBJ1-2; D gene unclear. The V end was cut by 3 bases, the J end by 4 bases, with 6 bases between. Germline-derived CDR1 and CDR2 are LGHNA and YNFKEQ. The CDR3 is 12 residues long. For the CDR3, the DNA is TGTGCCAGCAGCCAGACGGGCTATGGCTACACCTTC. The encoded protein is CASSQTGYGYTF.

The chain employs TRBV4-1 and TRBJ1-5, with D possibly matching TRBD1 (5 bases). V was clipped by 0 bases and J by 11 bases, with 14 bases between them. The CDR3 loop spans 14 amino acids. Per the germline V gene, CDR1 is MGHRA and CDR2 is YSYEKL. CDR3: CASSQDPGPMAQHF. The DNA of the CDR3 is TGCGCCAGCAGCCAAGATCCGGGGCCCATGGCCCAGCATTTT.

Here the CDR3 DNA reads TGCGCCAGCAGCTTCCGGGGATACGAGCAGTACTTC. Its translation: CASSFRGYEQYF. The chain carries TRBV5-1 and TRBJ2-7; weak D call: TRBD2 (5 bases). Per germline, CDR1 SGHRS and CDR2 YFSETQ. V lost 2 bases and J lost 4, with 7 bases in between. The CDR3 has 12 residues.

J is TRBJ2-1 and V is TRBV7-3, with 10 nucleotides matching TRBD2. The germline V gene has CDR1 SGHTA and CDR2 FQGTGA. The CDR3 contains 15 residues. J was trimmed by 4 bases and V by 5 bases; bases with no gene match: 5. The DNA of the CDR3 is TGTGCCAGCAGCCCGGGGACTAGCGCTTACAATGAGCAGTTCTTC. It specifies CASSPGTSAYNEQFF. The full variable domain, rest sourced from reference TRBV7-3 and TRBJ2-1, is GAGVSQTPSNKVTEKGKYVELRCDPISGHTALYWYRQSLGQGPEFLIYFQGTGAADDSGLPNDRFFAVRPEGSVSTLKIQRTERGDSAVYLCASSPGTSAYNEQFFGPGTRLTVL.

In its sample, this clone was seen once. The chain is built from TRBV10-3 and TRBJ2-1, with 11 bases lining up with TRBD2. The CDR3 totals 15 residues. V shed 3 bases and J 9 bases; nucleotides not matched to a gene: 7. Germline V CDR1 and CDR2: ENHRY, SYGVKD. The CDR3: CAISDRLAGRVEQFF. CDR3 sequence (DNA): TGTGCCATCAGTGATAGACTAGCGGGAAGGGTTGAGCAGTTCTTC.

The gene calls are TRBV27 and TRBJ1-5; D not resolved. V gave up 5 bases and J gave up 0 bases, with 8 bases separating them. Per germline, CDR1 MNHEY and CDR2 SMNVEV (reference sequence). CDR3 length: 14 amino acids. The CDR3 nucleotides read TGTGCCAGCAGTCCATCTTATAGCAATCAGCCCCAGCATTTT. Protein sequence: CASSPSYSNQPQHF.

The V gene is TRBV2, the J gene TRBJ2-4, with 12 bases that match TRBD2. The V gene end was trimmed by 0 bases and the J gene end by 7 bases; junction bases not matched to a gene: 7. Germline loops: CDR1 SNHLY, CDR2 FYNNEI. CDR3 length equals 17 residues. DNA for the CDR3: TGTGCCAGCAGTGAAGCTCGGACTAGCGGGGAAGGGAACATTCAGTACTTC. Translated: CASSEARTSGEGNIQYF.

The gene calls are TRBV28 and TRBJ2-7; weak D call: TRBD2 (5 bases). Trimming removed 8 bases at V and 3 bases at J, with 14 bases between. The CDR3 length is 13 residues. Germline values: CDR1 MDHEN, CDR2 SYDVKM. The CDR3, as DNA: TGTGCCAGCCGAGTGGACTTCGACTACGAGCAGTACTTC. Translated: CASRVDFDYEQYF.

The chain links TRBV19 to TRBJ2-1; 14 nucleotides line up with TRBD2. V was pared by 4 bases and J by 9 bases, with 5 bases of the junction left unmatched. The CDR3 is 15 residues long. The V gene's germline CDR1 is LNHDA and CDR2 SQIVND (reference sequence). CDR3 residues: CASSRGLAGDIEQFF. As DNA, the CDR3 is TGTGCCAGTAGTAGGGGACTAGCGGGGGATATTGAGCAGTTCTTC.

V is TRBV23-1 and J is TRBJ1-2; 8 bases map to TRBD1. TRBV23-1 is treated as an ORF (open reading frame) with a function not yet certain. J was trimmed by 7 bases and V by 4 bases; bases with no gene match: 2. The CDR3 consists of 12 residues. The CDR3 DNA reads TGCGCCAGCAGTCGCGACAGGGGTGGCTACACCTTC. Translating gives CASSRDRGGYTF.

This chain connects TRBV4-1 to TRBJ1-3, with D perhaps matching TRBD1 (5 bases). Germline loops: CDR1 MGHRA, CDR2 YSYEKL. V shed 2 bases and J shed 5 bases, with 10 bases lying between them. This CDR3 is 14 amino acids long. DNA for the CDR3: TGCGCCAGCAGCCAACCCGGGGGGAGAAACACCATATATTTT. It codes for CASSQPGGRNTIYF.

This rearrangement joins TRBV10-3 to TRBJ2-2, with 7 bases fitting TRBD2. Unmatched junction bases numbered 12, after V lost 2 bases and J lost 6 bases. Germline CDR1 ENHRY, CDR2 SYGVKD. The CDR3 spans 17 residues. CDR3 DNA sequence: TGTGCCATCAGTGAGCCAACCACTAGCGATTTGGCCGGGGAGCTGTTTTTT. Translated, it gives CAISEPTTSDLAGELFF.

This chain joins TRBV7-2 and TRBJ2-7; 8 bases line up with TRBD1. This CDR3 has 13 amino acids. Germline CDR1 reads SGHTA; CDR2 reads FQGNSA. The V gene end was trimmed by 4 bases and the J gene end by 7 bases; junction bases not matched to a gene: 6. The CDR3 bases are TGTGCCAGCAGCTCAAGAAACAGGGGGGAGCAGTACTTC. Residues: CASSSRNRGEQYF.

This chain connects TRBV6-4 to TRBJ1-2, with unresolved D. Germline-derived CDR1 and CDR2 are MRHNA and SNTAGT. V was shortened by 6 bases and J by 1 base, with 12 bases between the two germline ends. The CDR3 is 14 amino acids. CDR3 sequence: CASRVAGDNYGYTF. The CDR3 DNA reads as TGTGCCAGCAGAGTCGCGGGAGATAACTATGGCTACACCTTC.

CDR3 DNA: TGCGCCAGCAGCTTTAGCGGACCCACAGATACGCAGTATTTT. Translated: CASSFSGPTDTQYF. The chain is built from TRBV5-1 and TRBJ2-3; weak D call: TRBD2 (6 bases). The CDR3 runs to 14 residues. Trimming stripped 2 bases from V and 2 bases from J, with 9 bases between. CDR1 and CDR2 (germline): SGHRS, YFSETQ.

CDR3 bases: TGTGCCAGCAGCGGACAGACTGGGACTGAAGCTTTCTTT. Translating it yields CASSGQTGTEAFF. The rearrangement links TRBV7-3 to TRBJ1-1; a possible D gene is TRBD1 (6 bases). This CDR3 is 13 amino acids long. Germline CDR1 is SGHTA and CDR2 is FQGTGA. V dropped 5 bases and J dropped 5 bases, with 12 bases sitting between them.

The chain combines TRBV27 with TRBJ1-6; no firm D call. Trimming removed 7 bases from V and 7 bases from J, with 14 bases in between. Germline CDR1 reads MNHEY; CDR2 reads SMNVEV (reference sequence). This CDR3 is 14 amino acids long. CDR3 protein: CASKWGAYNSPLHF. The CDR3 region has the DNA TGTGCCAGCAAGTGGGGAGCTTACAATTCACCCCTCCACTTT.

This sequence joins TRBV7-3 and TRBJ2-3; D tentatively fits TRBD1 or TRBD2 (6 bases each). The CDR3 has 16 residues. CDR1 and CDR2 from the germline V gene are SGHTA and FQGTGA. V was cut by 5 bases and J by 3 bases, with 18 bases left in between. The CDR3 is CASSLLAVGGTDTQYF. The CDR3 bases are TGTGCCAGCAGCCTACTTGCAGTAGGGGGGACAGATACGCAGTATTTT.

The CDR3: CASRRGATSGEQFF. CDR3 nucleotides: TGTGCCAGCAGACGGGGGGCCACGAGCGGTGAGCAGTTCTTC. The rearrangement joins TRBV2 to TRBJ2-1, with a weak D call TRBD2 (7 bases). CDR1 is SNHLY and CDR2 is FYNNEI in the germline V gene. This CDR3 is built from 14 residues. With 6 bases removed from V and 9 bases from J, the gap between germline ends came to 18 bases.

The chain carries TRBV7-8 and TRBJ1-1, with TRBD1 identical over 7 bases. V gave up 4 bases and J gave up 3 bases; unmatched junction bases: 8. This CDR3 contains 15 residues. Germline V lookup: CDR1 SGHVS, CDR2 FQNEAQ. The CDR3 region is CASSSLTGKDTEAFF. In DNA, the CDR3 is TGTGCCAGCAGCTCCTTGACAGGGAAAGACACTGAAGCTTTCTTT.

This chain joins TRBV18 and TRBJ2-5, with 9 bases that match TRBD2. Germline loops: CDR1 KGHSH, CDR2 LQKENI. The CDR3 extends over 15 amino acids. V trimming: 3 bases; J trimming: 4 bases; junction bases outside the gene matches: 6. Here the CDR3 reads CASSPIAGAGETQYF. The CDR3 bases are TGTGCCAGCTCACCGATAGCGGGGGCGGGAGAGACCCAGTACTTC.